This TCR beta chain was identified during a study of control samples from healthy donors and cancer patients (dated by TCRdb to about 2020). The library was made by the immunoSEQ multiplex PCR assay. Drawn from immuneACCESS, this table holds only the in-frame rearrangements with V and J called that TCRdb kept. Clones are partly lost; checked studies trace under half to an unresolved V gene and leave the rest unexplained. Counted in this sample were some 410,000 clones; around 90% of them appeared once. The ten largest clonotypes hold 5% to 8% of the sample. For this clone: Which antigen it targets is not known. Within one base of it there is no much larger clone, and no base qualities were kept.

CDR1 LGHDT and CDR2 YNNKEL are derived from the germline V gene (reference sequence). From its cysteine to its phenylalanine, the CDR3 spans 13 amino acids. The only DNA kept is the CDR3, 39 bases in frame from the first base. V sheds 0 bases and J sheds 6 bases, leaving 8 bases between their ends. This receptor was identified in a man in his forties with head and neck cancer. This chain joins TRBV3-1 (or the pseudogene TRBV3-2) to TRBJ1-1; no D gene call is confident. Sequencing was carried out using PBMCs. The sequence in DNA is TGTGCCAGCAGCCAAGACAGGTTTCCTGAAGCTTTCTTT. This yields the protein CASSQDRFPEAFF.